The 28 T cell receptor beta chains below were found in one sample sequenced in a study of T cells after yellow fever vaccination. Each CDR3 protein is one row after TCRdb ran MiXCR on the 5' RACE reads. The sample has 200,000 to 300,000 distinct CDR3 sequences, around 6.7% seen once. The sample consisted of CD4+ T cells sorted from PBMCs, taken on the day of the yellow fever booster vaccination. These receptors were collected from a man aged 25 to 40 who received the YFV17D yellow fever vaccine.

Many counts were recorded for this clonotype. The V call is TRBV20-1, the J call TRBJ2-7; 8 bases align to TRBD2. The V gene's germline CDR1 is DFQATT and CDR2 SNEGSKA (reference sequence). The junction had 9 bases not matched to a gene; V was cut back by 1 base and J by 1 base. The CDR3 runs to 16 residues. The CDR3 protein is CSARGGSSGRSYEQYF. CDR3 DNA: TGCAGTGCTAGAGGGGGGTCGAGCGGGAGATCCTACGAGCAGTACTTC.

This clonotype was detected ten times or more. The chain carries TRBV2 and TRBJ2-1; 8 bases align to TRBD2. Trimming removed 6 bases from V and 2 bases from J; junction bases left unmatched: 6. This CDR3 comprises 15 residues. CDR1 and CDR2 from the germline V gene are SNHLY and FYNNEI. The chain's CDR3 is CASSQTSGAYNEQFF. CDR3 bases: TGTGCCAGCAGCCAAACTAGCGGTGCCTACAATGAGCAGTTCTTC. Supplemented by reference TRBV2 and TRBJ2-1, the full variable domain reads EPEVTQTPSHQVTQMGQEVILRCVPISNHLYFYWYRQILGQKVEFLVSFYNNEISEKSEIFDDQFSVERPDGSNFTLKIRSTKLEDSAMYFCASSQTSGAYNEQFFGPGTRLTVL.

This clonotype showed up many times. CDR3 nucleotide sequence: TGCGCCAGCAGCCAGGAGAGGGGCAGGGGACAAGAGACCCAGTACTTC. Translation gives CASSQERGRGQETQYF. The chain is built from TRBV4-3 and TRBJ2-5, with D possibly being TRBD1 (6 bases). In germline, CDR1 is LGHNA, CDR2 YSLEER. V dropped 3 bases and J dropped 2 bases, with 16 bases sitting between them. The CDR3 has 16 amino acids.

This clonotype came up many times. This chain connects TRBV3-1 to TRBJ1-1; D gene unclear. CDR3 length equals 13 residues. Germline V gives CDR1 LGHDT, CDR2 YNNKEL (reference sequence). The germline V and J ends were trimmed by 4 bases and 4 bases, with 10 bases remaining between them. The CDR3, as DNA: TGTGCCAGCAGCCCACTCTTAGGCACTGAAGCTTTCTTT. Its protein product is CASSPLLGTEAFF.

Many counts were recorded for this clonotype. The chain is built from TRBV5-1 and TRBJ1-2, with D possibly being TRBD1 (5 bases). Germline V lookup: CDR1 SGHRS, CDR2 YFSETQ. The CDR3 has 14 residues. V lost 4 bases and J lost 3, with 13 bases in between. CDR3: CASSVLGADYGYTF. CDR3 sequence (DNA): TGCGCCAGCAGCGTTTTAGGGGCGGACTATGGCTACACCTTC.

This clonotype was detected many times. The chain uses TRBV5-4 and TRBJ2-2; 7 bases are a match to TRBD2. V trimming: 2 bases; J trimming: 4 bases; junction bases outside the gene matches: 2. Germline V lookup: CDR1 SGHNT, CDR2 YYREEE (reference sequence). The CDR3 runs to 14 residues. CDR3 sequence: CASSFREGTGELFF. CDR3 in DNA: TGTGCCAGCAGCTTTAGGGAGGGCACCGGGGAGCTGTTTTTT.

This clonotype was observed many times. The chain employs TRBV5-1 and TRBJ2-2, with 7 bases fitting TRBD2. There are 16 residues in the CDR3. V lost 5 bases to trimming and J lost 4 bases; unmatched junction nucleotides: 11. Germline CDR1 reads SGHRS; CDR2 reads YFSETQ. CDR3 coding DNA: TGCGCCAGCAGGGTACTAGCGAGTGGGACCACCGGGGAGCTGTTTTTT. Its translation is CASRVLASGTTGELFF.

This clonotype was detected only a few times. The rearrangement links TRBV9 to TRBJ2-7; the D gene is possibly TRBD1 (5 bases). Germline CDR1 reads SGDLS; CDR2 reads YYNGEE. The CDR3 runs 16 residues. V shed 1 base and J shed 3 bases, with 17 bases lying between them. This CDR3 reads CASSVTPLDRIYEQYF. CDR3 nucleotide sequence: TGTGCCAGCAGCGTAACCCCTTTAGACAGAATCTACGAGCAGTACTTC.

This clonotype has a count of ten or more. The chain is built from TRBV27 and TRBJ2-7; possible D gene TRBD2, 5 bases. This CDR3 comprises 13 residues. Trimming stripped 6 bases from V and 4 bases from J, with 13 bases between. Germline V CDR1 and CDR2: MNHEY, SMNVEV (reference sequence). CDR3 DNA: TGTGCCAGCAGCCTAAAGAGGGAATACGAGCAGTACTTC. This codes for CASSLKREYEQYF.

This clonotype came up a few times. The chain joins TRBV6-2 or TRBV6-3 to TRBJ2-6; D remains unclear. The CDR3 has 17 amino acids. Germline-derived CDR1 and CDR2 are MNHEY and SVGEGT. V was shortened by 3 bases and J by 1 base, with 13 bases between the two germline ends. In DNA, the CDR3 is TGTGCCAGCAGTTATCTATCCAGCCTATCTGGGGCCAACGTCCTGACTTTC. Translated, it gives CASSYLSSLSGANVLTF.

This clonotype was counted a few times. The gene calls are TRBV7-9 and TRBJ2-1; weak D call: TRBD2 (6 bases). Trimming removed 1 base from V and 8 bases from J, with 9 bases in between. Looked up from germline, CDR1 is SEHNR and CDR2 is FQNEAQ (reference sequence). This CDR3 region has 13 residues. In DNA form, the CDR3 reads TGTGCCAGCAGCTTAGATTCGGGGGATGAGCAGTTCTTC. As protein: CASSLDSGDEQFF.

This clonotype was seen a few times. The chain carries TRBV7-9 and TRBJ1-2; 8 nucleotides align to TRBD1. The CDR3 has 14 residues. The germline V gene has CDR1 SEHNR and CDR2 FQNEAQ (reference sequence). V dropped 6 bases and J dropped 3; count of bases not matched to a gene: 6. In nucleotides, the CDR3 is TGTGCCAGCAGACCAGGGACAGGTGACTATGGCTACACCTTC. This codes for CASRPGTGDYGYTF.

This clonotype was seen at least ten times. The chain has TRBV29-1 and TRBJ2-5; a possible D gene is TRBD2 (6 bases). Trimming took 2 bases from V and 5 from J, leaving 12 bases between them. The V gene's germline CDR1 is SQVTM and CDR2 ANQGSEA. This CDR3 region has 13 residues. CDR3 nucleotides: TGCAGCGTTGAACGTGGTGCGGGGGAGACCCAGTACTTC. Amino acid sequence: CSVERGAGETQYF.

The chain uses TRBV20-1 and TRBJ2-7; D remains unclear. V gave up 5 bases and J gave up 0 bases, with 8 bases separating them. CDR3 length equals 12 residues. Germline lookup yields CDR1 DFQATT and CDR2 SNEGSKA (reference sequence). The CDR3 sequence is CSAGNPSYEQYF. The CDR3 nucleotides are TGCAGTGCTGGGAACCCCTCCTACGAGCAGTACTTC.

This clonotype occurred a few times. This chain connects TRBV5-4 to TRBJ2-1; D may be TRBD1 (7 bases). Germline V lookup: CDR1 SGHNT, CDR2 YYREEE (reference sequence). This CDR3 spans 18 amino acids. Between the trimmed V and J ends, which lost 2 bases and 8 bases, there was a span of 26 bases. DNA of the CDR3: TGTGCCAGCAGCTTAGGAATCCGCGGGCAGGGGGGATCGTATGAGCAGTTCTTC. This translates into CASSLGIRGQGGSYEQFF.

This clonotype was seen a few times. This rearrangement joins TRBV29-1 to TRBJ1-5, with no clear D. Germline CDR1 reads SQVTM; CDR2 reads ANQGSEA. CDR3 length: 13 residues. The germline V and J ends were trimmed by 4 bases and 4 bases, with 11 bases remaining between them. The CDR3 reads CSVVSGPNQPQHF. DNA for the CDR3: TGCAGCGTTGTTAGCGGGCCTAATCAGCCCCAGCATTTT. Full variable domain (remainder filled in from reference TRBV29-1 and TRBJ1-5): SAVISQKPSRDICQRGTSLTIQCQVDSQVTMMFWYRQQPGQSLTLIATANQGSEATYESGFVIDKFPISRPNLTFSTLTVSNMSPEDSSIYLCSVVSGPNQPQHFGDGTRLSIL.

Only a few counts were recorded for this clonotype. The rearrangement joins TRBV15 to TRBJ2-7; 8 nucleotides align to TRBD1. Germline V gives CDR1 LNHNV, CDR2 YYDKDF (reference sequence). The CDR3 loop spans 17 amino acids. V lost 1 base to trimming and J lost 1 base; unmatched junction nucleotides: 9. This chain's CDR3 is CATSRGRTGISSYEQYF. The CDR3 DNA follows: TGTGCCACCAGCAGAGGTCGGACAGGGATAAGTTCCTACGAGCAGTACTTC.

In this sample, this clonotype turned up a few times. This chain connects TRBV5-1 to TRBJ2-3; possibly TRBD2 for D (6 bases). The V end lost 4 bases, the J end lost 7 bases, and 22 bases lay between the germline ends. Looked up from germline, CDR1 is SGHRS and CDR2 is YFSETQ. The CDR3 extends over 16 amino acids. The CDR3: CASSVSQASRGNTQYF. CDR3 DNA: TGCGCCAGCAGCGTCTCCCAGGCATCCCGGGGGAATACGCAGTATTTT. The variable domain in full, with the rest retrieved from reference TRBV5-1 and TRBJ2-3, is KAGVTQTPRYLIKTRGQQVTLSCSPISGHRSVSWYQQTPGQGLQFLFEYFSETQRNKGNFPGRFSGRQFSNSRSEMNVSTLELGDSALYLCASSVSQASRGNTQYFGPGTRLTVL.

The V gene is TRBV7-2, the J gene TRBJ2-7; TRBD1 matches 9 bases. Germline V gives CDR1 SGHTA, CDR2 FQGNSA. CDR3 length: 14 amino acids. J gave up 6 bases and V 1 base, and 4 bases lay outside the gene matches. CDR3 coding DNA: TGTGCCAGCAGCTTAGGGGACAGGGTAAGCGAGCAGTACTTC. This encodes CASSLGDRVSEQYF.

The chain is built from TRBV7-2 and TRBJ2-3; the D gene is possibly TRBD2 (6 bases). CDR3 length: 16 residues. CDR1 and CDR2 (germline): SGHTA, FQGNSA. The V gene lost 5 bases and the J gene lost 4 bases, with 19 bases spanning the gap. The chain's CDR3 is CASSLRRGYRSDTQYF. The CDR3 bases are TGTGCCAGCAGCCTTCGGCGGGGTTACCGCTCAGATACGCAGTATTTT.

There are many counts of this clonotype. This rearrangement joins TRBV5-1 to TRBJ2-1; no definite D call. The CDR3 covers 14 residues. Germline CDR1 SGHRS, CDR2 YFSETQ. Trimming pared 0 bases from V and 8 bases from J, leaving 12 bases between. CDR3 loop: CASSLDPQSHEQFF. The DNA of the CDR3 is TGCGCCAGCAGCTTGGACCCCCAGAGTCATGAGCAGTTCTTC.

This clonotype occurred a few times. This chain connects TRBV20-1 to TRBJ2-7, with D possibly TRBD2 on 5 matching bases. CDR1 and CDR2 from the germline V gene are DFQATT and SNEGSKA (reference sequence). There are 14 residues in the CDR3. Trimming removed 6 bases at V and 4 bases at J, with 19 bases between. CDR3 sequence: CSAVREPSVYEQYF. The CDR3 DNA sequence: TGCAGTGCCGTGAGGGAGCCTAGTGTTTACGAGCAGTACTTC.

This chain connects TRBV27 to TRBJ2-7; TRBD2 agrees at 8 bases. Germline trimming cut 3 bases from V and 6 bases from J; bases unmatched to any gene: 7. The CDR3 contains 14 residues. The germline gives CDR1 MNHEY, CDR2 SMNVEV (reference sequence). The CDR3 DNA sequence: TGTGCCAGCAGTTTTCTAGCGGGTGTCCCCGAGCAGTACTTC. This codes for CASSFLAGVPEQYF.

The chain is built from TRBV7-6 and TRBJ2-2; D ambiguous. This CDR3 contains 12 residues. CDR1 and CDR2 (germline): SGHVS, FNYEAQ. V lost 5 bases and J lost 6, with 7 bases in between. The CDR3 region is CASSPVAGELFF. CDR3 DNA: TGTGCCAGCAGCCCCGTTGCCGGGGAGCTGTTTTTT.

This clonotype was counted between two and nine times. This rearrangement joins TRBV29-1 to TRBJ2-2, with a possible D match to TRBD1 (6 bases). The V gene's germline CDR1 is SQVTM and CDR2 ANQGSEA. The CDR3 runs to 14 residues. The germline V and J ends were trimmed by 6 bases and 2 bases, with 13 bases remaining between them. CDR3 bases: TGCAGCGTGACAGGACGGACCAACACCGGGGAGCTGTTTTTT. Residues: CSVTGRTNTGELFF.

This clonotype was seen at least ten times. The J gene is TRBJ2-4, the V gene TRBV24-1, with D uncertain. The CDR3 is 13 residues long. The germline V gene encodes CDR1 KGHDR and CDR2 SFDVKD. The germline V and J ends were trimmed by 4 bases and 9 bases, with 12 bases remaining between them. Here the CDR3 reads CATSDPSRGIQYF. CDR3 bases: TGTGCCACCAGTGACCCCTCCAGAGGCATTCAGTACTTC.

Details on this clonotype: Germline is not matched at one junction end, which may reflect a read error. As DNA, the CDR3 is TGTGCCAGCGGTGAAGGAACTCTAGGAGCCAACGTCCTGACTTTC. It specifies CASGEGTLGANVLTF. The chain carries TRBV6-1 and TRBJ2-6; D remains ambiguous. The CDR3 sequence is 15 residues long. Germline V gives CDR1 MNHNS, CDR2 SASEGT.

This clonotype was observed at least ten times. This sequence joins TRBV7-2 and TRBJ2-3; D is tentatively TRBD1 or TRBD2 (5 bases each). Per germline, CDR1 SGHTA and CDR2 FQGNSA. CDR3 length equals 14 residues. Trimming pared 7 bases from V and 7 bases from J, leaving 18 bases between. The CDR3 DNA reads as TGTGCCAGCATGCCGGGACCTGTAGTAAATACGCAGTATTTT. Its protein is CASMPGPVVNTQYF. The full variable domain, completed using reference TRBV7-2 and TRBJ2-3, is GAGVSQSPSNKVTEKGKDVELRCDPISGHTALYWYRQSLGQGLEFLIYFQGNSAPDKSGLPSDRFSAERTGGSVSTLTIQRTQQEDSAVYLCASMPGPVVNTQYFGPGTRLTVL.